The clone carrying this TCR beta chain was counted many times. Its antigen is not identified. Documented time point: newly diagnosed GD, antithyroid drugs for less than 3 months. RNA isolated from PBMCs was used to make the TCR library. Unmatched junction bases numbered 2, after V lost 0 bases and J lost 0 bases. The CDR3 has 15 amino acids. CDR1 and CDR2 from the germline V gene are SNHLY and FYNNEI. This record belongs to a study of regulatory T cells in long-lasting Graves disease. Library construction for TCR beta used iRepertoire HTBI primers and Arm-PCR of CDR3 regions. MiXCR was run by TCRdb on the multiplex PCR reads, yielding one entry per CDR3 protein. The repertoire holds 620,000 or so distinct CDR3 sequences, with roughly 15% as singletons. Study-wide results and limits: Favored usage of TRBV28, TRBJ1-2 and TRBJ2-5 was recorded in persistent disease.

This same sample was also part of a study on T cells in Graves' hyperthyroidism and ophthalmopathy. That report notes: First-round RT-PCR with HTBI primers amplified the TCR CDR3 region.

The origin of this receptor is a woman in her thirties with Graves disease. The source was peripheral blood mononuclear cells (PBMCs), collected at new diagnosis, from a patient treated with antithyroid drugs. The chain carries TRBV2 and TRBJ2-7; 7 positions match TRBD2. Here the CDR3 DNA reads TGTGCCAGCAGTGAAGCAGGCGGGAGCTCCTACGAGCAGTACTTC. The encoded protein is CASSEAGGSSYEQYF.